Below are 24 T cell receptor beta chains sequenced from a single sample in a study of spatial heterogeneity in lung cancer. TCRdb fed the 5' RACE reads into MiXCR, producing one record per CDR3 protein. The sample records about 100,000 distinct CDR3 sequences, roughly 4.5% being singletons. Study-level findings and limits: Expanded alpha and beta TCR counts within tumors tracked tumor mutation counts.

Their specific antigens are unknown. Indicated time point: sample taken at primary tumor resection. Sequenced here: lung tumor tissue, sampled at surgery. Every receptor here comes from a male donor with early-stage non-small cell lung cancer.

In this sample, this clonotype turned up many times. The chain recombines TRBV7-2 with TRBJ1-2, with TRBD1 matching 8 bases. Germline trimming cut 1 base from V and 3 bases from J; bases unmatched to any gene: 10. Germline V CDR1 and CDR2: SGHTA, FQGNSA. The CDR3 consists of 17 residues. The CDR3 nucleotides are TGTGCCAGCAGCTTAGGATTCTCAGGGGGCAGATACTATGGCTACACCTTC. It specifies CASSLGFSGGRYYGYTF.

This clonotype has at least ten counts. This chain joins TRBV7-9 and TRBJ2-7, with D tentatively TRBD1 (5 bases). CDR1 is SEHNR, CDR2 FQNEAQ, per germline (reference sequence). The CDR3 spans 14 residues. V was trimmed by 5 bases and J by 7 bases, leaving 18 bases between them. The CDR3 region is CASSPWGSVLEQYF. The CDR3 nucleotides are TGTGCCAGCAGCCCTTGGGGCAGCGTCCTGGAGCAGTACTTC.

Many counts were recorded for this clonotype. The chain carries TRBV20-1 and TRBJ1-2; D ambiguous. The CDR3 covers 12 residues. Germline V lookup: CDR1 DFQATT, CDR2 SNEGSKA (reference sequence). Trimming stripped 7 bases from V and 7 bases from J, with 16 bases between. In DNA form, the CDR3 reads TGCAGTGTCCAGGACCTGAGGGTTGGCTACACCTTC. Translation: CSVQDLRVGYTF.

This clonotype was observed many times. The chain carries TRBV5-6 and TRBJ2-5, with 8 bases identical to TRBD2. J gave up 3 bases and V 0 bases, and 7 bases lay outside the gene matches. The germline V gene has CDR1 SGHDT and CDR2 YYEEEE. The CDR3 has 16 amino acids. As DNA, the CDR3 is TGTGCCAGCAGCTTGGGTCTAGGAGCGGGAGAAGAGACCCAGTACTTC. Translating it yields CASSLGLGAGEETQYF.

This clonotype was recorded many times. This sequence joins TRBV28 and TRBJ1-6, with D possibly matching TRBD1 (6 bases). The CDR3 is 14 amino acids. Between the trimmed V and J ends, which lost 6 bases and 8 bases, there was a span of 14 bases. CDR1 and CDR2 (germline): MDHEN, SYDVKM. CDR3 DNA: TGTGCCAGCAGGGGGGCAGGGGATTATTCACCCCTCCACTTT. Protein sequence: CASRGAGDYSPLHF.

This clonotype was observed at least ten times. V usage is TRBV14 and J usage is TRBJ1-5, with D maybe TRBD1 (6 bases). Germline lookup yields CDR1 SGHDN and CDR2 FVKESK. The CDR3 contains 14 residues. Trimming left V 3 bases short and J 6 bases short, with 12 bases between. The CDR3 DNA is TGTGCCAGCAGCCAGGCAGGGGTTCGTCAGCCCCAGCATTTT. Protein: CASSQAGVRQPQHF.

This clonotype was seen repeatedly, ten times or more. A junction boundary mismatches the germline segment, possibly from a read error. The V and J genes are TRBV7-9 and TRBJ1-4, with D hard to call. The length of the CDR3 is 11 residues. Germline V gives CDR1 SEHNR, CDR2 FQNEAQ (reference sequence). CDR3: CASSLNGKLFF. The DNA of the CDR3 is TGTGCCAGCAGCTTAAATGGAAAACTGTTTTTT.

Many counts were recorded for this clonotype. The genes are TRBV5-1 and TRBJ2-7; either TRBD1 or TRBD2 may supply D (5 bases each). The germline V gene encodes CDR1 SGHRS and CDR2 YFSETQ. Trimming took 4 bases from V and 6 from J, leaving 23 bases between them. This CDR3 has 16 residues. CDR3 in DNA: TGCGCCAGCAGCGGCTACCAGGGACCCAGCCTTTTCGAGCAGTACTTC. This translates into CASSGYQGPSLFEQYF.

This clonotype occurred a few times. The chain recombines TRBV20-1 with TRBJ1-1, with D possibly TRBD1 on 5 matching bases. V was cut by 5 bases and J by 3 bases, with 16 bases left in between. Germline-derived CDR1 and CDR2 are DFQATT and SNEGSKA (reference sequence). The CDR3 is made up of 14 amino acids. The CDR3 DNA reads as TGCAGTGCTCTCCAGAGCAGGGCCCACACTGAAGCTTTCTTT. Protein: CSALQSRAHTEAFF.

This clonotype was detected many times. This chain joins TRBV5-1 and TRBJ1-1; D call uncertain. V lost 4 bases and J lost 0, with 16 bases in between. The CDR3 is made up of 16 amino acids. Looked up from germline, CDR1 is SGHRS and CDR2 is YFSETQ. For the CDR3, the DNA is TGCGCCAGCAGCCCTGACGGAGCCCTCATGAACACTGAAGCTTTCTTT. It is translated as CASSPDGALMNTEAFF.

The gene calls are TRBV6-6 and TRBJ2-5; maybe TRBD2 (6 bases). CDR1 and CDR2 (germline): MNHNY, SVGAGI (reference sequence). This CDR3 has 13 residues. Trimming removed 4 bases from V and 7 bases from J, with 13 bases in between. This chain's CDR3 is CASSLELAGTQYF. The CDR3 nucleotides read TGTGCCAGCAGTTTGGAACTAGCCGGGACCCAGTACTTC.

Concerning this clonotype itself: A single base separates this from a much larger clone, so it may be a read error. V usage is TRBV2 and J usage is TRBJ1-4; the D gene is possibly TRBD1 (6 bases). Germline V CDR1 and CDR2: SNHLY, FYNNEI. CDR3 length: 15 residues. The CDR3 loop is CVSSDPGPGDEKLFF. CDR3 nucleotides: TGTGTCAGCAGTGATCCGGGTCCAGGGGATGAAAAACTGTTTTTT.

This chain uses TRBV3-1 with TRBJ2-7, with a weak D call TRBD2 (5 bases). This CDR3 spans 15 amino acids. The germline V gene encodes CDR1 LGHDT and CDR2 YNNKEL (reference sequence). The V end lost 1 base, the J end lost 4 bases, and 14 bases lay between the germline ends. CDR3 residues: CASSQALATVYEQYF. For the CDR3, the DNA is TGTGCCAGCAGCCAAGCATTAGCGACTGTTTACGAGCAGTACTTC.

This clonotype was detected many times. CDR3 in amino acids: CASLGGPEAEAFF. The CDR3 DNA is TGTGCCAGCCTGGGGGGGCCCGAGGCTGAAGCTTTCTTT. The gene calls are TRBV12-3 or TRBV12-4 and TRBJ1-1; tentative D call: TRBD1 (6 bases). This CDR3 contains 13 residues. Trimming pared 8 bases from V and 6 bases from J, leaving 16 bases between.

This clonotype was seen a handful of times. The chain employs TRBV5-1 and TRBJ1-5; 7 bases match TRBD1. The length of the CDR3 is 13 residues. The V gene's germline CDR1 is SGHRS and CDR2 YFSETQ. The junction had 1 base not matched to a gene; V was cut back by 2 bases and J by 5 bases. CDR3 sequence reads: CASSFDRDQPQHF. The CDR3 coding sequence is TGCGCCAGCAGCTTCGACAGGGATCAGCCCCAGCATTTT.

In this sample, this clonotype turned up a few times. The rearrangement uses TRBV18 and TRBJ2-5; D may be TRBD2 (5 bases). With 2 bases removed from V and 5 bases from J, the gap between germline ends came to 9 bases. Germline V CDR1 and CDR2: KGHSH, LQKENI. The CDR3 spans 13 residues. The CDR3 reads CASSPYGGETQYF. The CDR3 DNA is TGTGCCAGCTCACCATATGGAGGCGAGACCCAGTACTTC.

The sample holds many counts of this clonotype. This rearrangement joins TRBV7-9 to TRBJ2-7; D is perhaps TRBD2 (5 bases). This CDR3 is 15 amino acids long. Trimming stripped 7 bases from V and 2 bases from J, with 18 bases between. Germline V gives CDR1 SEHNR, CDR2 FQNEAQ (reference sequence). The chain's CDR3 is CASTAYGESTYEQYF. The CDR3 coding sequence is TGTGCCAGCACGGCATATGGGGAGAGTACCTACGAGCAGTACTTC.

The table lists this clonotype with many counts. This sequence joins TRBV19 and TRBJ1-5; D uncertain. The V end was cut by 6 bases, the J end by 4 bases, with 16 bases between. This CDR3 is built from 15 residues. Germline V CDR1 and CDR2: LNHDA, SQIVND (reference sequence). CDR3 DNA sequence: TGTGCCAGTAGGTCCCTGGTCGGCTATAATCAGCCCCAGCATTTT. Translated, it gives CASRSLVGYNQPQHF.

The CDR3 DNA sequence: TGTGCCACCAGCAGGTCGAACGAGACCAAGTACGAGCAGTACTTC. This codes for CATSRSNETKYEQYF. The V call is TRBV15, the J call TRBJ2-7; D call uncertain. Germline V lookup: CDR1 LNHNV, CDR2 YYDKDF (reference sequence). Trimming removed 3 bases from V and 4 bases from J, with 16 bases in between. This CDR3 is 15 amino acids long.

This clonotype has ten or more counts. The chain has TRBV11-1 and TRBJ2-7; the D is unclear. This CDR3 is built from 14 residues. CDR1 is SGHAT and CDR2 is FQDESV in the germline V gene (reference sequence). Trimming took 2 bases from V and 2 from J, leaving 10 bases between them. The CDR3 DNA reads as TGTGCCAGCAGCTTAACTCAACGGGCCTACGAGCAGTACTTC. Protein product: CASSLTQRAYEQYF. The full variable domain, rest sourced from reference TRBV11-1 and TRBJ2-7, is EAEVAQSPRYKITEKSQAVAFWCDPISGHATLYWYRQILGQGPELLVQFQDESVVDDSQLPKDRFSAERLKGVDSTLKIQPAELGDSAMYLCASSLTQRAYEQYFGPGTRLTVT.

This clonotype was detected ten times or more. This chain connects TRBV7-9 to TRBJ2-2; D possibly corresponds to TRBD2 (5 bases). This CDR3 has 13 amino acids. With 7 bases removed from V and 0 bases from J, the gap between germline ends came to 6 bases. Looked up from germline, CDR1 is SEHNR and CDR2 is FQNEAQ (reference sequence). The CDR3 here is CASTGTNTGELFF. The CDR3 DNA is TGTGCCAGCACGGGGACGAACACCGGGGAGCTGTTTTTT.

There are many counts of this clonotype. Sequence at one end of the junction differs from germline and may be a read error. The CDR3 DNA reads as TGTGCCAGCAGTCAGGGACTAGATTACCACTTC. Translated: CASSQGLDYHF. The chain combines TRBV6-5 with TRBJ2-5; 8 bases are shared with TRBD2. Germline CDR1 reads MNHEY; CDR2 reads SVGAGI. The CDR3 runs to 11 residues.

The CDR3 nucleotides read TGTGCCAGCACTCACCTTGTCTTTGGCGGGACTCCCACGCGCGAGCAGTACTTC. Its protein is CASTHLVFGGTPTREQYF. This chain uses TRBV28 with TRBJ2-7; D might be TRBD2 (6 bases). Germline V gene data show CDR1 as MDHEN and CDR2 as SYDVKM. This CDR3 has 18 amino acids. V lost 7 bases to trimming and J lost 6 bases, with 31 bases between them.

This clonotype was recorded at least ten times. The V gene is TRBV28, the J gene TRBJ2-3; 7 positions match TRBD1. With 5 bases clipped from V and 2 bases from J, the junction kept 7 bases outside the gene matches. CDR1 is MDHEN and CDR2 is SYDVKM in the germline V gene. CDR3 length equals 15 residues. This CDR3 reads CASSPTGQFTDTQYF. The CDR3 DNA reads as TGTGCCAGCAGTCCCACGGGACAGTTCACAGATACGCAGTATTTT.